This record concerns one TCR beta chain sequence. This record comes from a study of blood T cell repertoires in COVID-19. How the authors handled the data: Amplification from reference gene primers served as the basis for estimated nucleated cell counts. Using immunoSEQ multiplex PCR, the repertoire was profiled, and TCRdb retains in-frame clones only, with some absent. The V and J calls and clone size were taken over from that table, and D and trimming were inferred from the DNA. Among 57,000 or so clones listed, about 80% were seen once. The sequencing sample was made of peripheral blood. This TCR was recovered from a man in his fifties with active or convalescent COVID-19.

The CDR3 is CASNSARETQYF. CDR3 sequence (DNA): TGTGCCAGCAATTCCGCTAGAGAGACCCAGTACTTC. The chain recombines TRBV2 with TRBJ2-5; D not resolved. Trimming removed 7 bases at V and 4 bases at J, with 10 bases between. The CDR3 totals 12 residues. From germline, CDR1 is SNHLY and CDR2 FYNNEI.